The 18 T cell receptor beta chains below come from one sample, sequenced in a study of CD8+ T cells in alopecia areata (dated by TCRdb to the late 2010s). Interpreted using the paper, the time point label stands for: less than five weeks on oral tofacitinib. Per the publication, the treatment or condition label means: oral pan-JAK inhibitor, 5-10 mg twice daily. Library generation was performed with the immunoSEQ multiplex PCR assay. For TCR sequencing, RNA was extracted from every sample and reverse transcribed into cDNA to serve as template. What TCRdb holds here is the immuneACCESS table cut down to in-frame rearrangements. Part of the clones is not present; checked against another copy, under half of the missing clones reflect an unresolved V gene, and the others are unexplained. Counted in this sample were 90,000 to 150,000 clones; around 53% of them appeared once. The ten largest clonotypes hold 0.46% of the sample.

The sequencing here drew on CD4+ T cells sorted from blood, taken at week 4, from a patient treated with tofacitinib. The receptors come from a human donor with alopecia areata.

This clone was seen only a few times. The chain links TRBV27 to TRBJ1-1; D is ambiguous. Germline V gene sequence: CDR1 MNHEY, CDR2 SMNVEV (reference sequence). Trimming shortened V by 8 bases and J by 1 base, and 14 bases separated the two germline ends. This CDR3 has 14 amino acids. The CDR3 DNA follows: TGTGCCAGCTTTTCAGGCCGTCCGAACACTGAAGCTTTCTTT. Its protein is CASFSGRPNTEAFF.

This clone is a singleton in its sample. V usage is TRBV25-1 and J usage is TRBJ2-5; 7 bases line up with TRBD1. This CDR3 has 16 amino acids. V lost 4 bases and J lost 4; bases outside the gene matches: 12. From germline, CDR1 is MGHDK and CDR2 SYGVNS. The CDR3 DNA reads as TGTGCCAGCAGTGGTACAGGGGCAGGCGTGGGAGAGACCCAGTACTTC. As protein: CASSGTGAGVGETQYF.

The chain combines TRBV7-8 with TRBJ1-2; D uncertain. Germline V gene data show CDR1 as SGHVS and CDR2 as FQNEAQ. CDR3 length equals 13 residues. V lost 4 bases and J 3 bases, leaving 9 bases between the germline ends. This CDR3 reads CASSSREYYGYTF. The CDR3 DNA reads as TGTGCCAGCAGCTCCCGGGAATACTATGGCTACACCTTC.

The J gene is TRBJ2-4, the V gene TRBV29-1; tentatively, D is TRBD2 (6 bases). Trimming removed 4 bases from V and 8 bases from J, with 15 bases in between. The germline V gene has CDR1 SQVTM and CDR2 ANQGSEA. The CDR3 has 13 residues. The CDR3 coding sequence is TGCAGCGTTGCCCGACTAGGTGGGGACATTCAGTACTTC. This gives the protein CSVARLGGDIQYF.

This clone appeared a few times. The chain combines TRBV7-9 with TRBJ2-3; D is ambiguous. The germline V and J ends were trimmed by 3 bases and 1 base, with 11 bases remaining between them. The CDR3 sequence is 15 residues long. Looked up from germline, CDR1 is SEHNR and CDR2 is FQNEAQ (reference sequence). The CDR3 here is CASSFTSLGTDTQYF. The CDR3 region has the DNA TGTGCCAGCAGCTTTACCTCCCTAGGCACAGATACGCAGTATTTT.

The chain is built from TRBV4-1 and TRBJ2-3; TRBD1 agrees at 10 bases. Germline V gives CDR1 MGHRA, CDR2 YSYEKL. The CDR3 has 15 residues. J lost 3 bases, V lost 5 bases, and 5 bases had no gene match. CDR3 DNA: TGCGCCAGCAGCTTCCCGGGACAGGGGACAGATACGCAGTATTTT. Its translation is CASSFPGQGTDTQYF.

The V and J genes are TRBV27 and TRBJ2-1; no firm D call. V was clipped by 3 bases and J by 2 bases, with 8 bases between them. This CDR3 has 14 amino acids. Germline V gene data show CDR1 as MNHEY and CDR2 as SMNVEV (reference sequence). The CDR3 bases are TGTGCCAGCAGTTTGGATGTTGCCTACAATGAGCAGTTCTTC. Encoded protein: CASSLDVAYNEQFF.

The rearrangement joins TRBV7-9 to TRBJ2-1, with D uncertain. The V end lost 1 base, the J end lost 9 bases, and 16 bases lay between the germline ends. Germline V CDR1 and CDR2: SEHNR, FQNEAQ (reference sequence). This CDR3 region has 15 residues. For the CDR3, the DNA is TGTGCCAGCAGCTTAGGCTTAGACCCCGTGGGTGAGCAGTTCTTC. The encoded protein is CASSLGLDPVGEQFF.

This chain joins TRBV7-9 and TRBJ2-3; D ambiguous. V lost 1 base, J lost 6 bases, and 8 bases lay in between. The CDR3 covers 13 residues. Germline assignment: CDR1 SEHNR and CDR2 FQNEAQ (reference sequence). CDR3 DNA sequence: TGTGCCAGCAGCTTAGTCGATAAGGATACGCAGTATTTT. This encodes CASSLVDKDTQYF.

This rearrangement joins TRBV9 to TRBJ2-6, with 7 nucleotides matching TRBD1. Germline CDR1 SGDLS, CDR2 YYNGEE. J gave up 0 bases and V 5 bases, and 5 bases lay outside the gene matches. The CDR3 runs 16 residues. The chain's CDR3 is CASRRGLGSGANVLTF. The CDR3 DNA reads as TGTGCCAGCAGGAGGGGGCTGGGCTCTGGGGCCAACGTCCTGACTTTC.

This clone was observed a handful of times. CDR3 sequence: CATPPGQGQGQPQHF. As DNA, the CDR3 is TGTGCCACCCCCCCGGGACAGGGGCAAGGTCAGCCCCAGCATTTT. The chain couples TRBV14 to TRBJ1-5; 10 bases align to TRBD1. Germline loops: CDR1 SGHDN, CDR2 FVKESK. V shed 10 bases, J shed 6 bases, and the junction held 12 bases outside the gene matches. This CDR3 spans 15 amino acids.

Only one count was recorded for this clone. The V gene is TRBV30, the J gene TRBJ1-1; possible D gene TRBD1, 6 bases. Per the germline V gene, CDR1 is GTSNPN and CDR2 is SVGIG (reference sequence). The V end lost 4 bases, the J end lost 1 base, and 10 bases lay between the germline ends. CDR3 size: 13 residues. This CDR3 reads CAWTRQANTEAFF. Written as DNA, the CDR3 is TGTGCCTGGACCAGACAGGCGAACACTGAAGCTTTCTTT.

This clone was seen a few times. The chain has TRBV30 and TRBJ2-3; D is undetermined. V lost 1 base and J 5 bases, leaving 4 bases between the germline ends. CDR3 length: 11 residues. Per germline, CDR1 GTSNPN and CDR2 SVGIG (reference sequence). This chain's CDR3 is CAWSAEDTQYF. In DNA, the CDR3 is TGTGCCTGGAGTGCGGAAGATACGCAGTATTTT.

The J gene is TRBJ1-1, the V gene TRBV5-1; D is unresolved. CDR1 and CDR2 (germline): SGHRS, YFSETQ. V lost 0 bases and J 0 bases, leaving 12 bases between the germline ends. The CDR3 loop spans 16 amino acids. The CDR3 here is CASSLAQRSMNTEAFF. DNA for the CDR3: TGCGCCAGCAGCTTGGCGCAGAGGAGTATGAACACTGAAGCTTTCTTT.

The chain carries TRBV30 and TRBJ1-4, with a tentative D call TRBD1 (6 bases). The length of the CDR3 is 14 residues. CDR1 is GTSNPN and CDR2 is SVGIG in the germline V gene (reference sequence). V shed 3 bases and J shed 7 bases, with 15 bases lying between them. CDR3 bases: TGTGCCTGGAGACTTATTGCCAGGGGTGAAAAACTGTTTTTT. This sequence encodes CAWRLIARGEKLFF.

The J gene is TRBJ2-1, the V gene TRBV11-2; D call uncertain. In germline, CDR1 is SGHAT, CDR2 FQNNGV. V was trimmed by 2 bases and J by 5 bases, leaving 7 bases between them. The CDR3 has 13 amino acids. The CDR3 loop is CASSLLGNNEQFF. The CDR3 region has the DNA TGTGCCAGCAGCTTATTGGGGAACAATGAGCAGTTCTTC.

The CDR3 sequence is CASSLADEQYF. The DNA of the CDR3 is TGCGCCAGCAGCTTGGCGGACGAGCAGTACTTC. This chain uses TRBV5-1 with TRBJ2-7; unclear D gene. Germline CDR1 reads SGHRS; CDR2 reads YFSETQ. V was shortened by 0 bases and J by 5 bases, with 3 bases between the two germline ends. The CDR3 is 11 residues long.

For the CDR3, the DNA is TGCGCCAGCAGCGAAATCTGGGCGGGAGGGGTGAATGAGCAGTTCTTC. It translates to CASSEIWAGGVNEQFF. V gene TRBV5-1 combines with J gene TRBJ2-1, with 9 nucleotides matching TRBD2. CDR3 length: 16 amino acids. Germline V CDR1 and CDR2: SGHRS, YFSETQ. J gave up 7 bases and V 4 bases, and 12 bases lay outside the gene matches. The complete variable domain, with remaining parts taken from reference TRBV5-1 and TRBJ2-1, reads KAGVTQTPRYLIKTRGQQVTLSCSPISGHRSVSWYQQTPGQGLQFLFEYFSETQRNKGNFPGRFSGRQFSNSRSEMNVSTLELGDSALYLCASSEIWAGGVNEQFFGPGTRLTVL.